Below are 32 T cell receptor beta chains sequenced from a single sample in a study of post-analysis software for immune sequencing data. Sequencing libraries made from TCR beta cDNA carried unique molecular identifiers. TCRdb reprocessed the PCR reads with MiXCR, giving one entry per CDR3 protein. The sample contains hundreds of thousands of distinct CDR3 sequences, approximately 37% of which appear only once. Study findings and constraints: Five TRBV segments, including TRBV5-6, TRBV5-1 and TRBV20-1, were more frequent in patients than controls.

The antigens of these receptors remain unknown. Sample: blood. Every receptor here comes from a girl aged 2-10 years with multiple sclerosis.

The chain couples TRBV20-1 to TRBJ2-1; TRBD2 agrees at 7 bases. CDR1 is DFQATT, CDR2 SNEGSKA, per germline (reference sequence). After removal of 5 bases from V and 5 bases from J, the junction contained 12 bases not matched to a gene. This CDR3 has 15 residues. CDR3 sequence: CSASLRGGGDNEQFF. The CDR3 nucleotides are TGCAGTGCTTCCCTCCGTGGGGGGGGAGACAATGAGCAGTTCTTC.

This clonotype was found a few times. Here the CDR3 reads CAIRESGVEQYF. CDR3 bases: TGTGCCATCAGGGAATCTGGGGTTGAGCAGTACTTC. The chain combines TRBV10-3 with TRBJ2-7; D not resolved. This CDR3 is 12 amino acids long. Between the trimmed V and J ends, which lost 6 bases and 7 bases, there was a span of 13 bases. CDR1 is ENHRY and CDR2 is SYGVKD in the germline V gene.

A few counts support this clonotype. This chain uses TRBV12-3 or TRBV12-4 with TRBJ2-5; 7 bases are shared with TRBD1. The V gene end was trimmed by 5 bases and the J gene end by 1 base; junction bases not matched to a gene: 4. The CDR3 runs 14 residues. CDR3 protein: CASSLWTGQETQYF. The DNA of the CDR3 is TGTGCCAGCAGTCTTTGGACAGGCCAAGAGACCCAGTACTTC.

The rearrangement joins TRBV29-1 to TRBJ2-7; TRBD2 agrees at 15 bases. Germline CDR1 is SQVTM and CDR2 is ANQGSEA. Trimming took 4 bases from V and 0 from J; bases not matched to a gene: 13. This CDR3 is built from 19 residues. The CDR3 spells CSVATGTSGRPISSYEQYF. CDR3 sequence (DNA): TGCAGCGTTGCCACCGGGACTAGCGGGAGGCCAATAAGCTCCTACGAGCAGTACTTC.

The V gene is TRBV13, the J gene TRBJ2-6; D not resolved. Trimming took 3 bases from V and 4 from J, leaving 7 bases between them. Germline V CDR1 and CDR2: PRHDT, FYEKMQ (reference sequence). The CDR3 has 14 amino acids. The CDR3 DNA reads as TGTGCCAGCAGCTTCGTGAACGGGGCCAACGTCCTGACTTTC. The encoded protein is CASSFVNGANVLTF.

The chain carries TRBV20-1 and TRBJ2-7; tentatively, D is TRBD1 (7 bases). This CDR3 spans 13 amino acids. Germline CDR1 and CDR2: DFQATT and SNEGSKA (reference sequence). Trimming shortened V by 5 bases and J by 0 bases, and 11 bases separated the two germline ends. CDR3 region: CSAVRGASYEQYF. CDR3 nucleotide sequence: TGCAGTGCTGTCAGGGGGGCCTCCTACGAGCAGTACTTC.

The CDR3 bases are TGTGCCATCAGTGAGTCCGGTGGTGGCGTGACTGGTAAGGATACGCAGTATTTT. Translation: CAISESGGGVTGKDTQYF. The chain recombines TRBV10-3 with TRBJ2-3; D unresolved. Trimming left V 0 bases short and J 6 bases short, with 22 bases between. This CDR3 contains 18 residues. Germline assignment: CDR1 ENHRY and CDR2 SYGVKD.

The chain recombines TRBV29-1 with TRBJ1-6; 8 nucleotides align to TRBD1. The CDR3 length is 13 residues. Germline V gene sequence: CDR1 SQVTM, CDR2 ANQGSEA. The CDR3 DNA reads TGCAGGGGAGGACAGGGTGGCAATTCACCCCTCCACTTT. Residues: CRGGQGGNSPLHF.

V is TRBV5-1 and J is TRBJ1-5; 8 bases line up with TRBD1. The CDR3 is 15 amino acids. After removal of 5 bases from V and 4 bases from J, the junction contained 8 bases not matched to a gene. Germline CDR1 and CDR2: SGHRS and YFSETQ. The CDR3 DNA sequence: TGCGCCAGCAGTTCCGGACAGGGTATAAATCAGCCCCAGCATTTT. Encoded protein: CASSSGQGINQPQHF.

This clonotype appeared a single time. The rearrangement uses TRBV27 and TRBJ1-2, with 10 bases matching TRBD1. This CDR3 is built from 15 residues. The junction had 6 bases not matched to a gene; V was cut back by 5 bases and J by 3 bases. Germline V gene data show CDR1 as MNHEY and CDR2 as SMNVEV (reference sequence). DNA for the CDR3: TGTGCCAGCAGTCCCAGTGGGACAGGGGACTATGGCTACACCTTC. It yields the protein CASSPSGTGDYGYTF.

CDR3 region: CAISLDRGARRTQYF. In DNA, the CDR3 is TGTGCCATCAGCCTTGACAGGGGAGCTCGGAGGACCCAGTACTTC. The chain employs TRBV10-3 and TRBJ2-7; 8 nucleotides align to TRBD1. The tail of the sequence fits TRBJ2-5 better, so the J call may be wrong. Germline CDR1 and CDR2: ENHRY and SYGVKD. This CDR3 comprises 15 residues.

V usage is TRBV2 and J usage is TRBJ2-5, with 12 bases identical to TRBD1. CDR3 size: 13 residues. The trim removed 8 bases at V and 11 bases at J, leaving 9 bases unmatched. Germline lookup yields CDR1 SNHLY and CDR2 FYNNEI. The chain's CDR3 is CASRDRGLEEQYF. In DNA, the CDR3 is TGTGCCAGCCGGGACAGGGGGCTAGAAGAGCAGTACTTC.

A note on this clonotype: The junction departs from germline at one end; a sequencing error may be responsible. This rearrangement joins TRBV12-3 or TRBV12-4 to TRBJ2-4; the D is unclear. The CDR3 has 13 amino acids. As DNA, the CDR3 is TGTGCCAACAGTCATCCTTATAAAAACATTCAGTACTTC. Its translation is CANSHPYKNIQYF.

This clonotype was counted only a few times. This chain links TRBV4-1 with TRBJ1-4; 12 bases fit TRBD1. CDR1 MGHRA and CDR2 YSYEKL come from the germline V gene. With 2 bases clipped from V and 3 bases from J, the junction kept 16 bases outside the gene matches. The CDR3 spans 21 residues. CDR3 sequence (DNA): TGCGCCAGCAGCCAAAACCGGGACAGGGGGCTGAGATGGCGGGCTAATGAAAAACTGTTTTTT. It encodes CASSQNRDRGLRWRANEKLFF.

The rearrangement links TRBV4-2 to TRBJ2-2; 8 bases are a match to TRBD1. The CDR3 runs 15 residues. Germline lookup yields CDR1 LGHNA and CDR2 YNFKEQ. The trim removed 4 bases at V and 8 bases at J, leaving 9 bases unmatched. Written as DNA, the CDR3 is TGTGCCAGCAGCCGAGAGCAGGGGGCCATTGGGGAGCTGTTTTTT. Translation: CASSREQGAIGELFF.

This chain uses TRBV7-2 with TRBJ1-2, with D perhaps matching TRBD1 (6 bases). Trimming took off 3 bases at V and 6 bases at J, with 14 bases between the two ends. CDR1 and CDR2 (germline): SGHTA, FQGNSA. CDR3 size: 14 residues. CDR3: CASSFYRVRNGYTF. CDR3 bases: TGTGCCAGCAGCTTTTACAGGGTCCGGAATGGCTACACCTTC.

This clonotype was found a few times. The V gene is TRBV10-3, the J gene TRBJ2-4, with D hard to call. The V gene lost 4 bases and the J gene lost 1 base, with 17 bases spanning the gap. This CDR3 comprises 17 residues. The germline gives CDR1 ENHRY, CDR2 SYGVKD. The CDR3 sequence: CAISGGPGPLAKNIQYF. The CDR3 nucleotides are TGTGCCATCAGTGGCGGACCAGGCCCATTGGCCAAAAACATTCAGTACTTC.

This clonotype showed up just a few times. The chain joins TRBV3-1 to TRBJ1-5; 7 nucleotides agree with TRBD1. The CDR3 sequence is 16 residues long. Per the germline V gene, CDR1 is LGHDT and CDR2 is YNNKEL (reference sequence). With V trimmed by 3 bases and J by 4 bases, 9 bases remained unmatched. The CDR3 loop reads CASSHSRDRRNQPQHF. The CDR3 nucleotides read TGTGCCAGCAGCCACTCCCGGGACAGACGTAATCAGCCCCAGCATTTT.

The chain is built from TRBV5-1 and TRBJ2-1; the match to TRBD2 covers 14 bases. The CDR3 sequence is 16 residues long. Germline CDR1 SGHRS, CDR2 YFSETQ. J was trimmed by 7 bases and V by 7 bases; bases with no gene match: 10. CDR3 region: CASGAGTSGSSNEQFF. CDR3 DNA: TGCGCCAGCGGAGCCGGGACTAGCGGGAGTTCGAATGAGCAGTTCTTC.

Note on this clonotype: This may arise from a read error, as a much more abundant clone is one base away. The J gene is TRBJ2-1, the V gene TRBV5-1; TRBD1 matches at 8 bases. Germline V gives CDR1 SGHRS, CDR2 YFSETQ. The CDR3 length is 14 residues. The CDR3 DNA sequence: TGCGCCAGCAGCTTGGGACAGGGGTTGAATGGGCAGTTCTTC. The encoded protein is CASSLGQGLNGQFF.

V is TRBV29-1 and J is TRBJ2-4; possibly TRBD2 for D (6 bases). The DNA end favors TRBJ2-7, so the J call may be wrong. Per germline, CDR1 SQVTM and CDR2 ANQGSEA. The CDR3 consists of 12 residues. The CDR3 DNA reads TGCAGCGTTGCGCGGGGCCGCGACGAGCAGTACTTC. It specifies CSVARGRDEQYF.

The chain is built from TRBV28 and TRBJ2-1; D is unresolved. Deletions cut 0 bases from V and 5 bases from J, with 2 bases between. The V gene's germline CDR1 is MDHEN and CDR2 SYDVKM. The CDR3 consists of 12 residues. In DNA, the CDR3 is TGTGCCAGCAGTTTATGGAACAATGAGCAGTTCTTC. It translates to CASSLWNNEQFF.

The CDR3 spells CASRPLGVRANEKLFF. The CDR3 DNA reads TGTGCCAGTCGACCCCTAGGGGTCCGAGCTAATGAAAAACTGTTTTTT. J is TRBJ1-4 and V is TRBV19, with TRBD1 as a possible D gene (5 bases). The CDR3 length is 16 residues. V shed 8 bases and J shed 3 bases, with 19 bases lying between them. CDR1 is LNHDA and CDR2 is SQIVND in the germline V gene (reference sequence).

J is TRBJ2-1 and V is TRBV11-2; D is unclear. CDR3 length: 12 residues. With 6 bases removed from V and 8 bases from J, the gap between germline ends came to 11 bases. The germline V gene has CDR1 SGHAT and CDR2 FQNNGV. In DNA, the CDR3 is TGTGCCAGCAGTTATACCCCGGATGAGCAGTTCTTC. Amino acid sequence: CASSYTPDEQFF.

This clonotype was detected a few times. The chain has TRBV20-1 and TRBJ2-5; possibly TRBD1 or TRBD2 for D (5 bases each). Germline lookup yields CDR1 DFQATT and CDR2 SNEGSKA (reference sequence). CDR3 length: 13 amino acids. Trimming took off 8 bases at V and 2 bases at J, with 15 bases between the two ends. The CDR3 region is CSQRGVDQETQYF. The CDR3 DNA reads TGCAGTCAGAGGGGCGTCGATCAAGAGACCCAGTACTTC.

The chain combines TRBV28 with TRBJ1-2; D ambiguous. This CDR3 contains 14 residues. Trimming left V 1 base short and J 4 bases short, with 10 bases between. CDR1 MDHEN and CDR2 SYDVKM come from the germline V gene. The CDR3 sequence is CASSLSGRVYGYTF. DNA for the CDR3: TGTGCCAGCAGTTTATCCGGAAGGGTCTATGGCTACACCTTC.

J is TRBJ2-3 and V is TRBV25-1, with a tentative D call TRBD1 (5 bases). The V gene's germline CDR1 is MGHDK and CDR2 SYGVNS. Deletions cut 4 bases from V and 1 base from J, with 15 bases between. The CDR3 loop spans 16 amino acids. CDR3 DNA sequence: TGTGCCAGCAGTGGGCCGCCAGGGTGGGGCACAGATACGCAGTATTTT. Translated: CASSGPPGWGTDTQYF.

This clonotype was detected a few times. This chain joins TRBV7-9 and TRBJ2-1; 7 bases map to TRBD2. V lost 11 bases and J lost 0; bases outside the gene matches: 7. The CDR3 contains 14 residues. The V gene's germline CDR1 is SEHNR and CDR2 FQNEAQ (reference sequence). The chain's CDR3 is CASAGPSSYNEQFF. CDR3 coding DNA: TGTGCCTCAGCGGGGCCTAGCTCCTACAATGAGCAGTTCTTC.

CDR3 protein: CASSVLPGPVTDTQYF. CDR3 DNA: TGTGCCAGCAGCGTCTTACCGGGACCAGTGACAGATACGCAGTATTTT. The chain recombines TRBV7-2 with TRBJ2-3; D may match TRBD1 or TRBD2 (5 bases each). Germline CDR1 is SGHTA and CDR2 is FQGNSA. The CDR3 contains 16 residues. The V end was cut by 5 bases, the J end by 3 bases, with 18 bases between.

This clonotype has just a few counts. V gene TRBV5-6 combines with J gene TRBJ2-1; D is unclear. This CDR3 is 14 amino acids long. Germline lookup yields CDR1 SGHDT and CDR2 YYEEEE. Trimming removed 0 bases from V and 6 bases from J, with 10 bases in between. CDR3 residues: CASSLEGLGNEQFF. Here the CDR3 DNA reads TGTGCCAGCAGCTTGGAAGGATTGGGCAATGAGCAGTTCTTC.

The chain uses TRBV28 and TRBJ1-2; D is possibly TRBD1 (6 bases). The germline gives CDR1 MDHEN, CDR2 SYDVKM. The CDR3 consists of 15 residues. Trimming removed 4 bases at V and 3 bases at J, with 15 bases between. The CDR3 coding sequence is TGTGCCAGCAGTTCCAATGGGGGCGGGTACTATGGCTACACCTTC. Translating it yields CASSSNGGGYYGYTF.

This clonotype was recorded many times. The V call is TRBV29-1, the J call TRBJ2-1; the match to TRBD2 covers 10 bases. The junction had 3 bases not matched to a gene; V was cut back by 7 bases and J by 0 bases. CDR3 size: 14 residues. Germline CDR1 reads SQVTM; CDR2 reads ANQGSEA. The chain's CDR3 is CSAPSGGSYNEQFF. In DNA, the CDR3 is TGCAGCGCCCCTAGCGGGGGCTCCTACAATGAGCAGTTCTTC.